This T cell receptor beta chain is from a study of graft-versus-host responses after intestinal transplantation. Study information: All of the recipients had induction that used anti-thymocyte globulin, then tacrolimus and steroids for 2 to 3 years.

This CDR3 is built from 17 residues. The trim removed 1 base at V and 4 bases at J, leaving 7 bases unmatched. Germline values: CDR1 SGHDT, CDR2 YYEEEE. This clone is a singleton in its sample. What it binds is not known. The study, taken as a whole, reports: Detection of GvH clones occurred in recipient marrow, and some had their first appearance in ileum or blood.

Clones were read by immunoSEQ multiplex PCR, and TCRdb kept only the in-frame ones, dropping some. Among fewer than 90,000 clones, approximately 94% were seen once, and the ten largest hold 0.15% to 0.2%. The rearrangement uses TRBV5-6 and TRBJ2-3; 12 bases agree with TRBD2. This TCR derives from a human donor who was the organ donor for an intestinal transplant. Sequences were derived from unstimulated CD4+ T cells sorted from spleen or lymph node cells, sampled before transplant. The CDR3 protein is CASSLYPGTSGSDTQYF. CDR3 DNA: TGTGCCAGCAGCTTGTACCCCGGGACTAGCGGGTCAGATACGCAGTATTTT.